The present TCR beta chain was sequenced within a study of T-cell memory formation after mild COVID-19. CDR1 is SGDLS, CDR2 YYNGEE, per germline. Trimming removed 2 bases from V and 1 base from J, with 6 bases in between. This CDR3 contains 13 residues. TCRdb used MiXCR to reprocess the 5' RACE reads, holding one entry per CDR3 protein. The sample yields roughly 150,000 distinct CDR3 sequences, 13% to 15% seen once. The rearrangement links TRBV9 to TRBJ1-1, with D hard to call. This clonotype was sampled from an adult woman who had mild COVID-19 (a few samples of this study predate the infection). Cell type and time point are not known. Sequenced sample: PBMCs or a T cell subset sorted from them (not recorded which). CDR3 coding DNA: TGTGCCAGCAGCGTGTCGGCGAACACTGAAGCTTTCTTT. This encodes CASSVSANTEAFF.